Following are 20 T cell receptor beta chains from one sample sequenced in a study of cytomegalovirus exposure and HLA in healthy donors. Amplification used 60 Vbeta primers and 13 Jbeta primers. Assay used: immunoSEQ multiplex PCR; TCRdb lists only in-frame clones, some missing. This table holds about 220,000 clones, around 80% found once. The source material was PBMCs. These receptors came from a woman aged 40 to 49 in good health and CMV-seropositive.

This clone was seen only a few times. This rearrangement joins TRBV29-1 to TRBJ1-2; D may be TRBD1 (6 bases). Germline CDR1 and CDR2: SQVTM and ANQGSEA. The CDR3 is made up of 13 amino acids. The V end lost 3 bases, the J end lost 4 bases, and 12 bases lay between the germline ends. The CDR3 region has the DNA TGCAGCGTTGAGACAGGCCCCCTCTATGGCTACACCTTC. It codes for CSVETGPLYGYTF. Using reference TRBV29-1 and TRBJ1-2 for the parts outside the CDR3, the full variable domain is SAVISQKPSRDICQRGTSLTIQCQVDSQVTMMFWYRQQPGQSLTLIATANQGSEATYESGFVIDKFPISRPNLTFSTLTVSNMSPEDSSIYLCSVETGPLYGYTFGSGTRLTVV.

This chain links TRBV6-5 with TRBJ1-1; 8 positions agree with TRBD1. The CDR3 length is 14 residues. Germline V lookup: CDR1 MNHEY, CDR2 SVGAGI. Losses at the gene ends were 6 bases for V and 5 bases for J; bases not matched to a gene: 8. CDR3 bases: TGTGCCAGCAGCGAGACAGGGGAAGATACTGAAGCTTTCTTT. Translating it yields CASSETGEDTEAFF.

V gene TRBV29-1 combines with J gene TRBJ1-3; 10 bases are shared with TRBD1. The CDR3 consists of 16 residues. J lost 3 bases, V lost 0 bases, and 5 bases had no gene match. Per the germline V gene, CDR1 is SQVTM and CDR2 is ANQGSEA. The CDR3 is CSVEDWDRGFGNTIYF. The CDR3 region has the DNA TGCAGCGTTGAAGATTGGGACAGGGGATTTGGAAACACCATATATTTT.

This clone was seen a single time. The V and J genes are TRBV7-9 and TRBJ2-7; 8 bases are a match to TRBD1. V shed 6 bases and J 3 bases; nucleotides not matched to a gene: 4. The V gene's germline CDR1 is SEHNR and CDR2 FQNEAQ (reference sequence). CDR3 size: 13 residues. CDR3 sequence: CASRGTGGYEQYF. Here the CDR3 DNA reads TGTGCCAGCAGAGGGACAGGAGGCTACGAGCAGTACTTC.

The gene calls are TRBV7-3 and TRBJ1-2; 8 bases align to TRBD1. Germline V gene lookup returns CDR1 SGHTA and CDR2 FQGTGA. The trim removed 7 bases at V and 4 bases at J, leaving 14 bases unmatched. The CDR3 spans 16 residues. Here the CDR3 reads CASTRTGWFLGYGYTF. The CDR3 bases are TGTGCCAGCACCAGGACAGGGTGGTTTCTGGGCTATGGCTACACCTTC.

The chain links TRBV19 to TRBJ1-5; tentative D call: TRBD1 (6 bases). Germline lookup yields CDR1 LNHDA and CDR2 SQIVND (reference sequence). V shed 5 bases and J shed 4 bases, with 18 bases lying between them. The CDR3 runs to 16 residues. Written as DNA, the CDR3 is TGTGCCAGTAGTGAACAGGGTTGGGCCCTTAATCAGCCCCAGCATTTT. Protein: CASSEQGWALNQPQHF.

This clone occurred once. The chain links TRBV5-6 to TRBJ2-2, with TRBD2 identical over 11 bases. This CDR3 comprises 16 residues. V shed 6 bases and J 1 base; nucleotides not matched to a gene: 5. CDR1 and CDR2 (germline): SGHDT, YYEEEE. CDR3 sequence: CASTRLAGMNTGELFF. In DNA form, the CDR3 reads TGTGCCAGCACCCGACTAGCGGGAATGAACACCGGGGAGCTGTTTTTT. The full variable domain, rest sourced from reference TRBV5-6 and TRBJ2-2, is DAGVTQSPTHLIKTRGQQVTLRCSPKSGHDTVSWYQQALGQGPQFIFQYYEEEERQRGNFPDRFSGHQFPNYSSELNVNALLLGDSALYLCASTRLAGMNTGELFFGEGSRLTVL.

This chain links TRBV4-2 with TRBJ2-1; D might be TRBD2 (6 bases). The CDR3 has 12 amino acids. V was pared by 0 bases and J by 13 bases, with 10 bases between. In germline, CDR1 is LGHNA, CDR2 YNFKEQ. In DNA form, the CDR3 reads TGTGCCAGCAGCCAAGAACGGGGAGGACAGTTCTTC. This translates into CASSQERGGQFF.

In the case of this clone: The junction departs from germline at one end; a sequencing error may be responsible. The rearrangement uses TRBV7-9 and TRBJ1-3; D remains ambiguous. This CDR3 contains 13 residues. Germline V gene data show CDR1 as SEHNR and CDR2 as FQNEAQ (reference sequence). The CDR3 reads CSSSRPTGNTIYF. CDR3 coding DNA: TGTTCCAGCAGCCGTCCCACCGGGAACACCATATATTTT.

The rearrangement uses TRBV29-1 and TRBJ1-1, with a weak D call TRBD1 (5 bases). Germline V gene sequence: CDR1 SQVTM, CDR2 ANQGSEA. Trimming removed 5 bases at V and 1 base at J, with 11 bases between. This CDR3 region has 13 residues. DNA of the CDR3: TGCAGCGTTTCCAACAGGCAGAACACTGAAGCTTTCTTT. As protein: CSVSNRQNTEAFF. The entire variable domain, with the rest obtained from reference TRBV29-1 and TRBJ1-1, is as follows: SAVISQKPSRDICQRGTSLTIQCQVDSQVTMMFWYRQQPGQSLTLIATANQGSEATYESGFVIDKFPISRPNLTFSTLTVSNMSPEDSSIYLCSVSNRQNTEAFFGQGTRLTVV.

The chain has TRBV5-1 and TRBJ2-1; 8 positions match TRBD1. Trimming took 8 bases from V and 2 from J; bases not matched to a gene: 6. Germline-derived CDR1 and CDR2 are SGHRS and YFSETQ. The CDR3 contains 14 residues. The CDR3 sequence: CARGRTGPYNEQFF. The CDR3 DNA sequence: TGCGCCAGGGGGAGGACAGGGCCCTACAATGAGCAGTTCTTC.

This rearrangement joins TRBV6-6 to TRBJ1-5; D not resolved. This CDR3 has 15 amino acids. V gave up 1 base and J gave up 0 bases, with 7 bases separating them. Germline values: CDR1 MNHNY, CDR2 SVGAGI (reference sequence). The CDR3 sequence is CASSYFSYSNQPQHF. The CDR3 DNA sequence: TGTGCCAGCAGTTACTTCTCCTATAGCAATCAGCCCCAGCATTTT.

The CDR3 region is CASSMGQGVTGNTIYF. The DNA of the CDR3 is TGTGCCAGCAGCATGGGACAGGGAGTAACTGGAAACACCATATATTTT. This rearrangement joins TRBV9 to TRBJ1-3, with TRBD1 matching 9 bases. Unmatched junction bases numbered 7, after V lost 4 bases and J lost 2 bases. This CDR3 is built from 16 residues. From germline, CDR1 is SGDLS and CDR2 YYNGEE.

This sequence joins TRBV6-1 and TRBJ2-7, with D uncertain. The germline V gene encodes CDR1 MNHNS and CDR2 SASEGT. The CDR3 has 15 residues. V was pared by 2 bases and J by 2 bases, with 13 bases between. Here the CDR3 DNA reads TGTGCCAGCAGTGAACCCACCGGGTCGACCTACGAGCAGTACTTC. This sequence encodes CASSEPTGSTYEQYF.

V is TRBV19 and J is TRBJ1-1; 7 bases align to TRBD1. The CDR3 is 16 amino acids. The V and J ends lost 3 bases and 2 bases, in that order; junction bases with no gene match: 9. Germline-derived CDR1 and CDR2 are LNHDA and SQIVND (reference sequence). Written as DNA, the CDR3 is TGTGCCAGTAGTATCAGTCCCGGGACAGACAACACTGAAGCTTTCTTT. The encoded protein is CASSISPGTDNTEAFF.

This chain links TRBV18 with TRBJ2-7; 10 bases agree with TRBD1. This CDR3 region has 16 residues. The trim removed 3 bases at V and 2 bases at J, leaving 7 bases unmatched. Germline assignment: CDR1 KGHSH and CDR2 LQKENI. CDR3 DNA: TGTGCCAGCTCACCCTTCGGACAGGGGGGGACCTACGAGCAGTACTTC. This encodes CASSPFGQGGTYEQYF.

This clone was seen a few times. V and J are TRBV7-6 and TRBJ1-5; no reliable D call. This CDR3 has 14 amino acids. Germline assignment: CDR1 SGHVS and CDR2 FNYEAQ. V was clipped by 2 bases and J by 6 bases, with 11 bases between them. This CDR3 is CASSLRSEGQPQHF. DNA for the CDR3: TGTGCCAGCAGCTTAAGGTCTGAGGGTCAGCCCCAGCATTTT.

The V call is TRBV5-1, the J call TRBJ2-2, with a weak D call TRBD1 (6 bases). Germline-derived CDR1 and CDR2 are SGHRS and YFSETQ. Trimming stripped 4 bases from V and 4 bases from J, with 14 bases between. The CDR3 runs 15 residues. This CDR3 is CASSDIGTITGELFF. The CDR3 nucleotides are TGCGCCAGCAGCGACATCGGGACAATCACCGGGGAGCTGTTTTTT.

The J gene is TRBJ1-4, the V gene TRBV7-9; 12 nucleotides line up with TRBD1. V dropped 3 bases and J dropped 8; count of bases not matched to a gene: 4. The CDR3 loop spans 15 amino acids. Germline V gene data show CDR1 as SEHNR and CDR2 as FQNEAQ (reference sequence). The CDR3 reads CASSFRGTGGEKLFF. The DNA of the CDR3 is TGTGCCAGCAGCTTCCGCGGGACAGGGGGCGAAAAACTGTTTTTT.

J is TRBJ2-7 and V is TRBV10-1; 9 positions agree with TRBD2. V was clipped by 2 bases and J by 0 bases; unmatched bases: 2. From germline, CDR1 is WNHNN and CDR2 SYGVQD (reference sequence). This CDR3 region has 15 residues. CDR3 nucleotides: TGCGCCAGCAGTGAGCTAGCGGGGTCCTCCTACGAGCAGTACTTC. As protein: CASSELAGSSYEQYF.